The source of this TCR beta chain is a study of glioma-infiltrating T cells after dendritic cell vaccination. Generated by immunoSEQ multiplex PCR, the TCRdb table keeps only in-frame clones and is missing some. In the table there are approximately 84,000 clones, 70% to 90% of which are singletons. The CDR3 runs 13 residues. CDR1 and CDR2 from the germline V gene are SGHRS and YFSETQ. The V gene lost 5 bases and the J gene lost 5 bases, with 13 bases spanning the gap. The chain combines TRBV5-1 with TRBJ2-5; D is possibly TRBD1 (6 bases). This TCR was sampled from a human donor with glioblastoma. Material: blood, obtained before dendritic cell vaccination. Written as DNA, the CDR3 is TGCGCCAGCAGTGAGGGGGTGGGCGAGACCCAGTACTTC. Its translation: CASSEGVGETQYF. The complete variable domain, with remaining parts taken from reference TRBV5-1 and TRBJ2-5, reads KAGVTQTPRYLIKTRGQQVTLSCSPISGHRSVSWYQQTPGQGLQFLFEYFSETQRNKGNFPGRFSGRQFSNSRSEMNVSTLELGDSALYLCASSEGVGETQYFGPGTRLLVL.